The 20 T cell receptor beta chains given below trace back to one sample, sequenced in a study of OX40 agonist ivuxolimab in advanced cancers. Receptor libraries were prepared by the immunoSEQ multiplex PCR assay. The table comes from immuneACCESS by way of TCRdb, which keeps in-frame sequences with V and J called. Part of the clones is missing from these tables; in studies checked, under half for an unresolved V gene and the rest for unknown reasons. The sample table records roughly 46,000 clones; around nine tenths of these occur just once. Of the sample, 14% to 15% falls within the top ten clones. Sequenced material: CD4+ or CD8+ T cells sorted from blood, taken in a trial of the OX40 agonist ivuxolimab. The receptors were sampled from an adult with an advanced solid tumor such as melanoma, head and neck, liver or kidney cancer.

This clone has just a few counts. This sequence joins TRBV5-4 and TRBJ2-7; D is uncertain. V gave up 1 base and J gave up 5 bases, with 10 bases separating them. Looked up from germline, CDR1 is SGHNT and CDR2 is YYREEE (reference sequence). The CDR3 sequence is 13 residues long. In nucleotides, the CDR3 is TGTGCCAGCAGCTTGAAAAATCGCGACGAGCAGTACTTC. Translating it yields CASSLKNRDEQYF.

This clone came up a few times. This chain connects TRBV5-1 to TRBJ2-7, with 10 bases fitting TRBD1. The CDR3 contains 15 residues. With 8 bases clipped from V and 5 bases from J, the junction kept 13 bases outside the gene matches. CDR1 is SGHRS, CDR2 YFSETQ, per germline. The CDR3 reads CARKGKPGQGNEQYF. The CDR3 DNA sequence: TGCGCCAGGAAAGGAAAGCCGGGACAGGGGAACGAGCAGTACTTC.

The rearrangement links TRBV20-1 to TRBJ2-7; D not resolved. Trimming removed 6 bases from V and 3 bases from J, with 9 bases in between. The CDR3 totals 11 residues. Per the germline V gene, CDR1 is DFQATT and CDR2 is SNEGSKA (reference sequence). Here the CDR3 reads CSAPGLYEQYF. DNA of the CDR3: TGCAGTGCCCCAGGTCTCTACGAGCAGTACTTC.

The chain joins TRBV18 to TRBJ1-5; the match to TRBD1 covers 9 bases. The CDR3 has 19 amino acids. CDR1 KGHSH and CDR2 LQKENI come from the germline V gene. Trimming took 0 bases from V and 0 from J; bases not matched to a gene: 9. The CDR3 DNA reads as TGTGCCAGCTCACCACCGAGGACAGGGGCGGTTTATAGCAATCAGCCCCAGCATTTT. Encoded protein: CASSPPRTGAVYSNQPQHF.

The chain employs TRBV7-3 and TRBJ2-3; no definite D call. Germline V gene data show CDR1 as SGHTA and CDR2 as FQGTGA. This CDR3 is built from 14 residues. V lost 5 bases and J 1 base, leaving 10 bases between the germline ends. As DNA, the CDR3 is TGTGCCAGCAGCCCATCTCCCCGCACAGATACGCAGTATTTT. This codes for CASSPSPRTDTQYF. The variable domain in full, with the rest retrieved from reference TRBV7-3 and TRBJ2-3, is GAGVSQTPSNKVTEKGKYVELRCDPISGHTALYWYRQSLGQGPEFLIYFQGTGAADDSGLPNDRFFAVRPEGSVSTLKIQRTERGDSAVYLCASSPSPRTDTQYFGPGTRLTVL.

J is TRBJ2-1 and V is TRBV6-1; 12 bases are shared with TRBD2. J lost 5 bases, V lost 2 bases, and 13 bases had no gene match. This CDR3 region has 19 residues. Per the germline V gene, CDR1 is MNHNS and CDR2 is SASEGT. The CDR3 bases are TGTGCCAGCAGTGAAAGGGGGACTAGCGGGTCCGTTCGTCACAATGAGCAGTTCTTC. Translated: CASSERGTSGSVRHNEQFF.

This chain connects TRBV9 to TRBJ2-1, with 8 bases identical to TRBD2. After removal of 4 bases from V and 4 bases from J, the junction contained 7 bases not matched to a gene. Germline lookup yields CDR1 SGDLS and CDR2 YYNGEE. The CDR3 length is 15 residues. The CDR3 protein is CASSSGLAGYNEQFF. The CDR3 nucleotides read TGTGCCAGCAGCTCCGGGCTAGCGGGTTACAATGAGCAGTTCTTC.

The J gene is TRBJ2-2, the V gene TRBV5-1; 12 bases match TRBD2. Per the germline V gene, CDR1 is SGHRS and CDR2 is YFSETQ. The CDR3 is 15 residues long. Trimming cost V 3 bases and J 6 bases; bases outside gene matches: 3. The CDR3 DNA follows: TGCGCCAGCAGCTCGACTAGCGGGAGCCCCGGGGAGCTGTTTTTT. It specifies CASSSTSGSPGELFF.

This clone turned up a few times. The chain carries TRBV2 and TRBJ1-2; the D gene is possibly TRBD1 (5 bases). With 4 bases removed from V and 4 bases from J, the gap between germline ends came to 7 bases. The CDR3 has 12 amino acids. Per the germline V gene, CDR1 is SNHLY and CDR2 is FYNNEI. Written as DNA, the CDR3 is TGTGCCAGCAGTGTGGACACCTATGGCTACACCTTC. It encodes CASSVDTYGYTF.

This sequence joins TRBV7-9 and TRBJ1-1; D may be TRBD1 (6 bases). In germline, CDR1 is SEHNR, CDR2 FQNEAQ (reference sequence). This CDR3 has 14 residues. Trimming removed 2 bases at V and 3 bases at J, with 10 bases between. CDR3 sequence reads: CASSLLGGDTEAFF. The CDR3 coding sequence is TGTGCCAGCAGCTTATTGGGGGGCGACACTGAAGCTTTCTTT.

This clone has only one observation. The V gene is TRBV28, the J gene TRBJ1-2; D remains ambiguous. Trimming left V 2 bases short and J 7 bases short, with 5 bases between. The CDR3 is made up of 11 amino acids. Germline-derived CDR1 and CDR2 are MDHEN and SYDVKM. The CDR3 bases are TGTGCCAGCAGTTTAGGGTTTGGCTACACCTTC. This translates into CASSLGFGYTF.

Regarding this clone: A junction boundary mismatches the germline segment, possibly from a read error. The J gene is TRBJ2-3, the V gene TRBV27; 9 nucleotides match TRBD1. The CDR3 totals 13 residues. The V gene's germline CDR1 is MNHEY and CDR2 SMNVEV (reference sequence). Here the CDR3 reads CASSLSMGRDRVF. The CDR3 coding sequence is TGTGCCAGCAGTTTATCGATGGGACGGGACAGGGTCTTT.

The chain uses TRBV6-5 and TRBJ2-7; D perhaps matches TRBD2 (5 bases). The CDR3 runs 13 residues. Germline assignment: CDR1 MNHEY and CDR2 SVGAGI. V shed 5 bases and J shed 3 bases, with 11 bases lying between them. The CDR3 protein is CASSPPRGYEQYF. The CDR3 DNA sequence: TGTGCCAGCAGTCCCCCACGGGGCTACGAGCAGTACTTC.

This clone counts as medium-sized. The rearrangement links TRBV6-5 to TRBJ2-7; 7 nucleotides align to TRBD1. The germline gives CDR1 MNHEY, CDR2 SVGAGI. The junction had 7 bases not matched to a gene; V was cut back by 4 bases and J by 7 bases. CDR3 length equals 13 residues. The CDR3 region has the DNA TGTGCCAGCAGTTTCTACAGGGGTGGTGAGCAGTACTTC. Translated, it gives CASSFYRGGEQYF.

CDR3 loop: CASSPGTGFSNQPQHF. The DNA for the CDR3 is TGTGCCAGCTCACCTGGAACAGGGTTTAGCAATCAGCCCCAGCATTTT. The chain employs TRBV18 and TRBJ1-5; weak D call: TRBD1 (6 bases). The V end was cut by 3 bases, the J end by 0 bases, with 12 bases between. CDR1 is KGHSH, CDR2 LQKENI, per germline. The CDR3 length is 16 residues.

The chain couples TRBV25-1 to TRBJ1-3, with unresolved D. The V gene's germline CDR1 is MGHDK and CDR2 SYGVNS. V was shortened by 5 bases and J by 7 bases, with 12 bases between the two germline ends. This CDR3 is 13 amino acids long. CDR3 amino acids: CASSPNVVNTIYF. DNA of the CDR3: TGTGCCAGCAGTCCCAATGTAGTGAACACCATATATTTT. Filled out from reference TRBV25-1 and TRBJ1-3, the complete variable domain reads EADIYQTPRYLVIGTGKKITLECSQTMGHDKMYWYQQDPGMELHLIHYSYGVNSTEKGDLSSESTVSRIRTEHFPLTLESARPSHTSQYLCASSPNVVNTIYFGEGSWLTVV.

The CDR3 is CASSYGSEGEVEQYF. Written as DNA, the CDR3 is TGTGCCAGCAGTTACGGTTCAGAGGGTGAGGTCGAGCAGTACTTC. The V and J genes are TRBV6-5 and TRBJ2-7, with a possible D match to TRBD2 (5 bases). CDR3 length: 15 amino acids. The V and J ends lost 2 bases and 6 bases respectively, with 17 bases between them. Germline V gene lookup returns CDR1 MNHEY and CDR2 SVGAGI.

The chain carries TRBV28 and TRBJ1-1, with 7 bases that match TRBD1. The CDR3 sequence is 15 residues long. V was clipped by 4 bases and J by 6 bases; unmatched bases: 11. Germline CDR1 is MDHEN and CDR2 is SYDVKM. CDR3 sequence: CASSYFRGGFAEAFF. In nucleotides, the CDR3 is TGTGCCAGCAGTTACTTCAGGGGGGGTTTCGCTGAAGCTTTCTTT.

The chain has TRBV4-1 and TRBJ2-3; the D is unclear. Germline CDR1 is MGHRA and CDR2 is YSYEKL. The germline V and J ends were trimmed by 0 bases and 2 bases, with 6 bases remaining between them. The CDR3 runs 14 residues. CDR3 sequence reads: CASSQDRYTDTQYF. DNA of the CDR3: TGCGCCAGCAGCCAAGATAGATACACAGATACGCAGTATTTT.

This clone was picked up a small number of times. The J gene is TRBJ2-2, the V gene TRBV30; either TRBD1 or TRBD2 may fit D (5 bases each). Germline V gives CDR1 GTSNPN, CDR2 SVGIG (reference sequence). V lost 0 bases, J lost 3 bases, and 5 bases lay in between. The CDR3 length is 13 residues. CDR3 sequence (DNA): TGTGCCTGGAGTGTGGGGGACACCGGGGAGCTGTTTTTT. This codes for CAWSVGDTGELFF.